This T cell receptor beta chain was captured in a study of blood T cell repertoires in COVID-19. This clone was seen only once. The CDR3 has 12 residues. Germline V lookup: CDR1 LNHDA, CDR2 SQIVND (reference sequence). V gave up 3 bases and J gave up 10 bases, with 12 bases separating them. Libraries were prepared by immunoSEQ multiplex PCR; TCRdb keeps only in-frame clonotypes and omits some of them. Found here are roughly 420,000 clones, around 89% of them singletons; the top ten hold 0.9% to 1%. The rearrangement links TRBV19 to TRBJ1-2, with D hard to call. The sample consisted of PBMCs or T cells enriched from blood (not recorded which). The TCR sequence derives from a woman aged 25 to 39 with acute COVID-19. DNA for the CDR3: TGTGCCAGTAGTATGAACCCGGGAGTCTACACCTTC. Protein product: CASSMNPGVYTF.